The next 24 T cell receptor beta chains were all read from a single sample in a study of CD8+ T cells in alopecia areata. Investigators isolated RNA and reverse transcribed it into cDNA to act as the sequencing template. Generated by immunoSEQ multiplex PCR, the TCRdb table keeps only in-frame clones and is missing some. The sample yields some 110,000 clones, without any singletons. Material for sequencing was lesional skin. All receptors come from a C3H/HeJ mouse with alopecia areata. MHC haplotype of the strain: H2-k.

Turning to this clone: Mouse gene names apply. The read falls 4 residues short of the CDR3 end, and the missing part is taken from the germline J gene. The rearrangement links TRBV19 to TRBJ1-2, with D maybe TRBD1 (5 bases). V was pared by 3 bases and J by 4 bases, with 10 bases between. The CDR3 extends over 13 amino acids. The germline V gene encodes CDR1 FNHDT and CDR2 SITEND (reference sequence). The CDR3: CASSTGGSSDYTF. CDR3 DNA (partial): TGTGCCAGCAGTACGGGGGGGAGCTCC.

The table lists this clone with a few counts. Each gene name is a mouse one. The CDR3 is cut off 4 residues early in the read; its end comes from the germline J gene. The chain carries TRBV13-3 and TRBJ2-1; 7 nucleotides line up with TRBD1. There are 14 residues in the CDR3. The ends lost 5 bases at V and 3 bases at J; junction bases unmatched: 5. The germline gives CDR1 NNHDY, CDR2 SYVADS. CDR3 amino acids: CASRAGQTYAEQFF. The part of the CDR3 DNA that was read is TGTGCCAGCAGAGCGGGACAGACCTATGCT.

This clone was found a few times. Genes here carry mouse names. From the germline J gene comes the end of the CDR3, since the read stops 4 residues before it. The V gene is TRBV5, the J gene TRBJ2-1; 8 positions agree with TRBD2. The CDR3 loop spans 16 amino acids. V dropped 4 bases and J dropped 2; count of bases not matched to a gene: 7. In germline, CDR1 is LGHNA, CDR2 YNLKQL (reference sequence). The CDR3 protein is CASSPLTGVDYAEQFF. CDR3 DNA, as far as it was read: TGTGCCAGCAGCCCTCTGACTGGGGTGGACTATGCT.

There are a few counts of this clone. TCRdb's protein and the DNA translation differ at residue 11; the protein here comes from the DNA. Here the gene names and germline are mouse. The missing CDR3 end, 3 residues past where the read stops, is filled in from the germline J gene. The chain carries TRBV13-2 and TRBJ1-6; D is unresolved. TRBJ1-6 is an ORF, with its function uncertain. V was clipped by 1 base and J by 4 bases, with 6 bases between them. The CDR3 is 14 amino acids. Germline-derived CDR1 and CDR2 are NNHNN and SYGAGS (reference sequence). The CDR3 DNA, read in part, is TGTGCCAGCGGTGATATGGGGTATAATTCGCCC. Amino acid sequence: CASGDMGYNSP. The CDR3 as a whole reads CASGDMGYNSPLYF.

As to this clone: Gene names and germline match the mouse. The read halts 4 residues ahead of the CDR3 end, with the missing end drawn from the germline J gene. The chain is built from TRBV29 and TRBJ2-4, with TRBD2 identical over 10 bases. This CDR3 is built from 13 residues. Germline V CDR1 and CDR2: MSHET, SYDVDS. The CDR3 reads CASSPDWGNTLYF. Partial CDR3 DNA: TGTGCTAGCAGTCCGGACTGGGGGAAC.

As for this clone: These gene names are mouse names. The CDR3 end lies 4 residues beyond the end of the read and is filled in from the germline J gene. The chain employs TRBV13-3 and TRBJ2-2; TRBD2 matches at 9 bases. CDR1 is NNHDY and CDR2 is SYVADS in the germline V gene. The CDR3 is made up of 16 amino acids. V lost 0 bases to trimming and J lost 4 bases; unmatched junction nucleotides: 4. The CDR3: CASSDATGGTTGQLYF. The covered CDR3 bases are TGTGCCAGCAGTGATGCTACTGGGGGGACCACCGGG.

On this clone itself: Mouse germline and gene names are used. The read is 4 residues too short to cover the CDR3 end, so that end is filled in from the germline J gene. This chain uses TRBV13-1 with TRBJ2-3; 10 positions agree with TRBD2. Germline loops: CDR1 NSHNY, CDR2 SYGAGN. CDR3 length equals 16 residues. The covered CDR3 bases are TGTGCCAGCAGTGATACCTGGGGGGGCAAGGAAGAA. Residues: CASSDTWGGKEE. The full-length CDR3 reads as CASSDTWGGKEETLYF.

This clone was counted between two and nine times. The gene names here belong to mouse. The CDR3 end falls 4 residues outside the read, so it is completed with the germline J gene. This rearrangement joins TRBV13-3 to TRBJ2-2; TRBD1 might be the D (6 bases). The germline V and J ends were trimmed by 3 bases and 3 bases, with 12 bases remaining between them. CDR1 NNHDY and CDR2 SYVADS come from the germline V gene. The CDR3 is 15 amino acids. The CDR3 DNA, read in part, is TGTGCCAGCAGTGTTCCCCAGGGGCACACCGGG. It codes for CASSVPQGHTG. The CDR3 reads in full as CASSVPQGHTGQLYF.

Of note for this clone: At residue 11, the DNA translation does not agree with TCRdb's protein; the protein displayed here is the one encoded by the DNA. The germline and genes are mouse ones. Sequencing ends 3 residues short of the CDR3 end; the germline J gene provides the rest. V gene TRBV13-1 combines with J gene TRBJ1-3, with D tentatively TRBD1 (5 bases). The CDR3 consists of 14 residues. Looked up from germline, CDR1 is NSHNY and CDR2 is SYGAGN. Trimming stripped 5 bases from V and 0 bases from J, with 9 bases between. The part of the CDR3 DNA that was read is TGTGCCAGCAGAGGAGGGGTTTCTGGAAATACG. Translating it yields CASRGGVSGNT. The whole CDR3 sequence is CASRGGVSGNTLYF.

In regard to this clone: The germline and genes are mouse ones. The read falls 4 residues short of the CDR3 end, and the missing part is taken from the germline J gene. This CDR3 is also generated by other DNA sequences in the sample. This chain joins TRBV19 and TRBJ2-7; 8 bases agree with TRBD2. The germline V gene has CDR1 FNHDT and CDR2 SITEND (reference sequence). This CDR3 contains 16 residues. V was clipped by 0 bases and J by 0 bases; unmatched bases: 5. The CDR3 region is CASSIDWGGSSYEQYF. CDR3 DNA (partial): TGTGCCAGCAGTATAGATTGGGGGGGGAGCTCCTAT.

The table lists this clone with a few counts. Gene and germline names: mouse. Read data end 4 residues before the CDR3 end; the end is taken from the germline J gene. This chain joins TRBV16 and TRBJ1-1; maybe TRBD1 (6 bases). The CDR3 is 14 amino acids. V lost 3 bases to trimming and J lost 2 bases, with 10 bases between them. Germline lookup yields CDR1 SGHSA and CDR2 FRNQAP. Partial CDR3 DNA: TGTGCAAGCAGCTTTGCCAGGGGCAACACA. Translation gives CASSFARGNT. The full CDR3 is CASSFARGNTEVFF.

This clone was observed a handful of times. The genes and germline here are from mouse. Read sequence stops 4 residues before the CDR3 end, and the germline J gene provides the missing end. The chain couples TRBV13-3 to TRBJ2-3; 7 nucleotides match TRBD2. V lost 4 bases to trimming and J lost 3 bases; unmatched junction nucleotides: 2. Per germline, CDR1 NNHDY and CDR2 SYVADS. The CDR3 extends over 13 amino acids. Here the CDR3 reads CASSLGGAETLYF. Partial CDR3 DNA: TGTGCCAGCAGTTTGGGGGGAGCAGAA.

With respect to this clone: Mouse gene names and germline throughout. CDR3 DNA, as far as it was read: TGTGCCAGCAGTGATGCGGGACTGGTCGGGCCCGGG. Its protein product is CASSDAGLVGPG. The entire CDR3 is CASSDAGLVGPGQLYF. The chain uses TRBV13-3 and TRBJ2-2; 8 bases map to TRBD2. The read terminates 4 residues ahead of where the CDR3 ends, so the germline J gene completes it. Germline lookup yields CDR1 NNHDY and CDR2 SYVADS. The CDR3 has 16 amino acids. Germline trimming cut 0 bases from V and 6 bases from J; bases unmatched to any gene: 7.

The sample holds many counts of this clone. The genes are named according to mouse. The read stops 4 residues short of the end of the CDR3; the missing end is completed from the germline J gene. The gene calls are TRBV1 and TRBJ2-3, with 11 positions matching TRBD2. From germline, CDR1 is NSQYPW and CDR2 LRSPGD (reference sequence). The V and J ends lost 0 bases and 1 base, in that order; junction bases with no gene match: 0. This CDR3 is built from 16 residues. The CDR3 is CTCSAEGLGGAETLYF. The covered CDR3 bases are TGCACCTGCAGTGCAGAGGGACTGGGGGGTGCAGAA.

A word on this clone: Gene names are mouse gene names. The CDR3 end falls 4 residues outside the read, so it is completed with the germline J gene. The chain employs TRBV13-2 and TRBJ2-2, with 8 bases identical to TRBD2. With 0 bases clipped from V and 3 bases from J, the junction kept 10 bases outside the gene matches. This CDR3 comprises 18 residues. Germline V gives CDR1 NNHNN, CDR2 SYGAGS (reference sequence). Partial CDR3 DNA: TGTGCCAGCGGTGATGCATCGGGGGGGCGCCGGGACACCGGG. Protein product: CASGDASGGRRDTG. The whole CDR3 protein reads CASGDASGGRRDTGQLYF.

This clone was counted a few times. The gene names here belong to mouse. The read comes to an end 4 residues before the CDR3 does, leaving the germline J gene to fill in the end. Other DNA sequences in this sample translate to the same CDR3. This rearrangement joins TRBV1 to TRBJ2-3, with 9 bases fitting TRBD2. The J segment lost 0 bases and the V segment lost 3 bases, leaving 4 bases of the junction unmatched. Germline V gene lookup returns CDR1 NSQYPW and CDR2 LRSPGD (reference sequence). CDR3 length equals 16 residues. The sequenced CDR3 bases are TGCACCTGCAGTGCTGTGGGGGGGCAAAGTGCAGAA. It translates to CTCSAVGGQSAE. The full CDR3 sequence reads CTCSAVGGQSAETLYF.

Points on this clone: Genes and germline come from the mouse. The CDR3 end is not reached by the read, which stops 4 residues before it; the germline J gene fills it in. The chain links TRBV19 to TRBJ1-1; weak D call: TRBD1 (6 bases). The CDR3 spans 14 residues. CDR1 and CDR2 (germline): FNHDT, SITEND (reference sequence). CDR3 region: CASSIGLGGREVFF. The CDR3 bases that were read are TGTGCCAGCAGTATTGGGCTGGGGGGGCGA.

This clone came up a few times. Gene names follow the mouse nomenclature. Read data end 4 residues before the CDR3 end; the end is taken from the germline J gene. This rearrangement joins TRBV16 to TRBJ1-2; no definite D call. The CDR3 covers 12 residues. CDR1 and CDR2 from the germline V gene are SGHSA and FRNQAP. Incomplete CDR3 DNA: TGTGCAAGCAGCTTAGGTTGGTCC. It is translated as CASSLGWS. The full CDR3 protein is CASSLGWSDYTF.

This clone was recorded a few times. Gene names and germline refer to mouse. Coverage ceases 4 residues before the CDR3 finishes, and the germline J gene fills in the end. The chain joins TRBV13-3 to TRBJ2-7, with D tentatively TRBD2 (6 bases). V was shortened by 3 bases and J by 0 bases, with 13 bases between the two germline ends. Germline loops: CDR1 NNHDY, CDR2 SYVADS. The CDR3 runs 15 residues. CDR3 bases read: TGTGCCAGCAGTGTCCCGGGACTTTTCTCCTAT. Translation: CASSVPGLFSY. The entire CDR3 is CASSVPGLFSYEQYF.

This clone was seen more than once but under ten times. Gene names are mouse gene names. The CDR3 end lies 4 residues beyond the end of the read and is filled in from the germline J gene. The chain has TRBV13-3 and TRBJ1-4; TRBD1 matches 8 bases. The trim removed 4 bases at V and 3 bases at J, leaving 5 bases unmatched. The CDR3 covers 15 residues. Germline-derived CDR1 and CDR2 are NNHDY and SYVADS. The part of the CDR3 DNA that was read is TGTGCCAGCAGTTCAGGGGGCGCCCCCAACGAA. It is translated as CASSSGGAPNE. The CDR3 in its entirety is CASSSGGAPNERLFF.

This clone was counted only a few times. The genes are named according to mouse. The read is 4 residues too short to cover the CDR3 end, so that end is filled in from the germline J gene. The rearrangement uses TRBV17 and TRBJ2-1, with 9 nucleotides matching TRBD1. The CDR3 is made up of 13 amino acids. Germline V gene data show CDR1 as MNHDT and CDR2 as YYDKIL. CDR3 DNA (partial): TGTGCTAGCACCCGGGACAGGGAGGCT. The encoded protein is CASTRDREA. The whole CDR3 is CASTRDREAEQFF.

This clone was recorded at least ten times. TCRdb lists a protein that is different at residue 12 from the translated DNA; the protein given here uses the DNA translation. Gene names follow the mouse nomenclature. The sequenced CDR3 bases are TGTGCCAGCAGTGATGTGAGGACACCTGGAAATACG. Amino acid sequence: CASSDVRTPGNT. The whole CDR3 is CASSDVRTPGNTLYF. The J gene is TRBJ1-3, the V gene TRBV13-3; D is perhaps TRBD1 (5 bases). Sequencing ends 3 residues short of the CDR3 end; the germline J gene provides the rest. Trimming pared 0 bases from V and 2 bases from J, leaving 9 bases between. This CDR3 has 15 residues. Germline V CDR1 and CDR2: NNHDY, SYVADS.

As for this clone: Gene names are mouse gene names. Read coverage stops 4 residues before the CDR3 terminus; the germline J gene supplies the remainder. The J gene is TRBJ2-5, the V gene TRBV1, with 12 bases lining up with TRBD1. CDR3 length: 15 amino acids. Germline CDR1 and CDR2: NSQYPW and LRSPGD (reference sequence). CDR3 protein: CTCSGRDRGQDTQYF. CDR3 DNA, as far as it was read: TGCACCTGCAGTGGTCGGGACAGGGGGCAGGAC.

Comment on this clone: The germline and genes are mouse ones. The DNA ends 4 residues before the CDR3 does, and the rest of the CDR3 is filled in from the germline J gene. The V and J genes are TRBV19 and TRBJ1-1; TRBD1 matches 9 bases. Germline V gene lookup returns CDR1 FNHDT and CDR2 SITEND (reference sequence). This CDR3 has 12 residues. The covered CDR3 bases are TGTGCCAGCTCGACAGGGGGGACA. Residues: CASSTGGT. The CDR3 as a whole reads CASSTGGTEVFF.